Only a few counts were recorded for the clone carrying this T cell receptor beta chain. Its matching antigen is unknown. These data are taken from a study of T cells in Graves' hyperthyroidism and ophthalmopathy. Overall study results and limits: Ophthalmopathy was predicted by the model a median of around 5.9 months ahead of onset. Blood also carried most thyroid clonotypes expanded above 0.001.

Ophthalmopathy in the patients scored at least 3 on Clinical Activity Score and at least 4 on NOSPECS grade, lasting under 3 months. Lactation, pregnancy, other autoimmune disease or uncontrolled infection excluded patients. Using RNA transcripts as the source, TCR beta CDR3 regions were amplified. The study used the HTBI primer set for a first-round RT-PCR of the TCR CDR3. MiXCR, applied by TCRdb to the multiplex PCR reads, yields one record per CDR3 protein. The sample carries fewer than 700,000 distinct CDR3 sequences, roughly a sixth recorded once. Germline loops: CDR1 SGHNT, CDR2 YYREEE (reference sequence). The CDR3 spans 17 residues. Trimming removed 0 bases at V and 2 bases at J, with 17 bases between.

The material sequenced was blood. The chain links TRBV5-4 to TRBJ1-2, with D possibly TRBD1 on 5 matching bases. The clonotype comes from a young woman with Graves' ophthalmopathy. In DNA, the CDR3 is TGTGCCAGCAGCTTGGGGGGCGATCTGGACATCAACTATGGCTACACCTTC. It yields the protein CASSLGGDLDINYGYTF.